These T cell receptor beta chains were read from a single sample in a study of memory CD4+ T cells and cytomegalovirus serostatus. Clones were sequenced by immunoSEQ multiplex PCR, and TCRdb holds only the in-frame ones, with some missing. The sample yields about 58,000 clones, less than 85% seen once. The material sequenced was memory CD4+ T cells from blood. Receptors originate from an adult in good health and CMV-seronegative. Some clones in this sample may be carry-over from other donors' samples. CDR3s include the opening cysteine and the closing phenylalanine or tryptophan. D genes are given only for firm matches. Rows give clone size only sometimes, using once, few, many, or a class for an expanded clone.

j_gene,d_gene,v_gene,abundance,CDR3aa,CDR3nt
TRBJ2-7,TRBD2,TRBV5-6,NA,CASSSLAGAHYEQYF,TGTGCCAGCAGTTCATTAGCGGGAGCCCACTACGAGCAGTACTTC
TRBJ1-1,NA,TRBV28,NA,CASSFRQGWNTEAFF,TGTGCCAGCAGTTTCCGGCAGGGTTGGAACACTGAAGCTTTCTTT
TRBJ1-1,NA,TRBV19,NA,CASSIAGTGTEAFF,TGTGCCAGTAGTATTGCCGGCACGGGGACTGAAGCTTTCTTT
TRBJ2-2,NA,TRBV7-9,NA,CASSLDGRRELFF,TGTGCCAGCAGCTTAGATGGGCGGAGGGAGCTGTTTTTT
TRBJ2-2,NA,TRBV4-3,NA,CASSQGTGRGEGYAGELFF,TGCGCCAGCAGCCAAGGGACAGGCCGGGGGGAGGGATATGCCGGGGAGCTGTTTTTT
TRBJ2-2,NA,TRBV5-1,few,CASSLEGLSGGELFF,TGCGCCAGCAGCTTGGAGGGGCTCTCCGGCGGGGAGCTGTTTTTT
TRBJ2-1,NA,TRBV6-5,NA,CASSYDGSSGEQFF,TGTGCCAGCAGTTACGACGGGAGCAGTGGTGAGCAGTTCTTC
TRBJ2-5,NA,TRBV5-1,NA,CASSSYRGSQETQYF,TGCGCCAGCAGCTCCTACAGAGGTTCCCAAGAGACCCAGTACTTC
TRBJ1-2,NA,TRBV28,NA,CASSPGGAGGYTF,TGTGCCAGCAGCCCGGGGGGTGCGGGTGGCTACACCTTC
TRBJ2-5,NA,TRBV9,NA,CASSVQGRETQYF,TGTGCCAGCAGCGTGCAAGGGAGGGAGACCCAGTACTTC
TRBJ2-1,NA,TRBV7-2,few,CASSLDAAYNEQFF,TGTGCCAGCAGCTTGGACGCAGCCTACAATGAGCAGTTCTTC
TRBJ2-1,NA,TRBV4-2,once,CASSLLFVGSYNEQFF,TGTGCCAGCAGCCTGCTATTTGTGGGATCCTACAATGAGCAGTTCTTC
TRBJ1-5,TRBD1,TRBV6-5,NA,CASSYSTGSQPQHF,TGTGCCAGCAGTTACTCGACAGGGTCTCAGCCCCAGCATTTT
TRBJ2-4,TRBD1,TRBV9,few,CASSVAPGQVSNIQYF,TGTGCCAGCAGCGTAGCCCCGGGACAGGTGTCAAACATTCAGTACTTC
TRBJ1-1,NA,TRBV28,NA,CASSLATVPPEAFF,TGTGCCAGCAGTTTAGCGACAGTTCCCCCTGAAGCTTTCTTT
TRBJ2-6,NA,TRBV25-1,NA,CASCVGSGANVLTF,TGTGCCAGCTGTGTTGGGTCTGGGGCCAACGTCCTGACTTTC
TRBJ2-1,TRBD2,TRBV30,NA,CAWSRGSGTYNEQFF,TGTGCCTGGAGCCGCGGAAGCGGGACCTACAATGAGCAGTTCTTC
TRBJ2-2,NA,TRBV4-2,NA,CASSRKGGRNTGELFF,TGTGCCAGCAGCCGAAAGGGAGGCCGAAACACCGGGGAGCTGTTTTTT
TRBJ2-3,NA,TRBV5-4,once,CASSSDWGTDTQYF,TGTGCCAGCAGCTCGGACTGGGGCACAGATACGCAGTATTTT
TRBJ1-5,NA,TRBV7-9,NA,CASSPTGNQPQHF,TGTGCCAGCAGCCCGACAGGCAATCAGCCCCAGCATTTT
TRBJ1-3,NA,TRBV28,NA,CASSLSTGRRSGNTIYF,TGTGCCAGCAGTTTATCAACAGGACGCCGCTCTGGAAACACCATATATTTT
TRBJ2-1,NA,TRBV5-4,few,CASSRDYGEQFF,TGTGCCAGCAGCAGGGATTATGGTGAGCAGTTCTTC
TRBJ2-1,NA,TRBV6-4,NA,CASSGTQFGEQFF,TGTGCCAGCAGTGGCACACAGTTCGGTGAGCAGTTCTTC
TRBJ2-7,TRBD2,TRBV10-2,NA,CASSGTSGLSYEQYF,TGCGCCAGCAGTGGGACTAGCGGGCTCTCCTACGAGCAGTACTTC
TRBJ1-5,TRBD1,TRBV19,NA,CASSTQGAVNQPQHF,TGTGCCAGTAGTACTCAGGGGGCGGTCAATCAGCCCCAGCATTTT
TRBJ1-6,TRBD1,TRBV4-2,NA,CASSQGQGSPLHF,TGTGCCAGCAGCCAAGGACAGGGGTCACCCCTCCACTTT
TRBJ1-1,NA,TRBV4-3,NA,CASSQDERVNTEAFF,TGCGCCAGCAGCCAAGATGAGAGGGTGAACACTGAAGCTTTCTTT
TRBJ2-7,NA,TRBV9,NA,CASREGRYF,TGTGCCAGCAGGGAGGGGCGGTACTTC
TRBJ1-5,NA,TRBV2,NA,CASSPPGGGYSNQPQHF,TGTGCCAGCAGTCCCCCCGGGGGAGGATATAGCAATCAGCCCCAGCATTTT
TRBJ2-3,NA,TRBV7-9,NA,CASTPRGQSDTQYF,TGTGCCAGCACCCCTCGGGGGCAGTCAGATACGCAGTATTTT
TRBJ2-3,NA,TRBV15,once,CATSREGSSTDTQYF,TGTGCCACCAGCAGAGAGGGGAGTAGCACAGATACGCAGTATTTT
TRBJ2-3,NA,TRBV7-7,NA,CASSLGGVADTQYF,TGTGCCAGCAGCTTAGGAGGGGTCGCAGATACGCAGTATTTT
TRBJ1-5,NA,TRBV19,NA,CASKYGRATNQPQHF,TGTGCCAGTAAGTACGGCAGGGCCACCAATCAGCCCCAGCATTTT
TRBJ2-6,TRBD1,TRBV30,NA,CAWSTTGAGLSGANVLTF,TGTGCCTGGAGTACTACAGGGGCTGGGCTCTCTGGGGCCAACGTCCTGACTTTC
TRBJ1-5,NA,TRBV5-4,NA,CASSSKGSNQPQHF,TGTGCCAGCAGCTCCAAGGGTAGCAATCAGCCCCAGCATTTT
TRBJ1-1,NA,TRBV20-1,NA,CSARSGTEAFF,TGCAGTGCTAGATCGGGGACTGAAGCTTTCTTT
TRBJ2-1,NA,TRBV2,NA,CASSDPAPQFF,TGTGCCAGCAGTGATCCGGCGCCGCAGTTCTTC
TRBJ1-2,NA,TRBV7-9,NA,CASSFEQRANYGYTF,TGTGCCAGCAGCTTCGAACAGAGAGCTAACTATGGCTACACCTTC
TRBJ1-4,TRBD1,TRBV5-1,NA,CASSPGQGNEKLFF,TGCGCCAGCAGCCCGGGACAGGGGAACGAAAAACTGTTTTTT
TRBJ1-6,NA,TRBV10-1,NA,CASNARSWSPLHF,TGCGCCAGCAACGCCAGGAGTTGGTCACCCCTCCACTTT
TRBJ2-5,NA,TRBV27,NA,CASSLQDARNGETQYF,TGTGCCAGCAGTCTACAGGACGCCAGGAACGGAGAGACCCAGTACTTC
TRBJ2-1,NA,TRBV9,NA,CASSVGLPYNEQFF,TGTGCCAGCAGCGTAGGGCTACCTTACAATGAGCAGTTCTTC
TRBJ2-7,NA,TRBV5-1,NA,CASSLDHYEQYF,TGCGCCAGCAGCTTAGATCACTACGAGCAGTACTTC
TRBJ1-6,TRBD1,TRBV7-9,once,CASSTGQPGSPLHF,TGTGCCAGCAGCACGGGACAGCCGGGATCACCCCTCCACTTT
TRBJ1-2,NA,TRBV2,NA,CASSDLASGDYGYTF,TGTGCCAGCAGTGATCTGGCCTCTGGAGACTATGGCTACACCTTC
TRBJ2-7,NA,TRBV28,NA,CASSPQGPTYEQYF,TGTGCCAGCAGCCCGCAGGGGCCGACCTACGAGCAGTACTTC
TRBJ2-7,NA,TRBV7-2,NA,CASSLEATTPGEQYF,TGTGCCAGCAGCTTAGAGGCTACGACCCCGGGGGAGCAGTACTTC
TRBJ1-5,NA,TRBV15,once,CATSRDIGQPQHF,TGTGCCACCAGCAGAGATATTGGTCAGCCCCAGCATTTT
TRBJ1-1,TRBD1,TRBV6-5,few,CASRLQGPGTEAFF,TGTGCCAGCAGATTACAGGGGCCAGGTACTGAAGCTTTCTTT
TRBJ1-1,NA,TRBV7-9,NA,CASSGPTDMNTEAFF,TGTGCCAGCAGCGGACCGACGGACATGAACACTGAAGCTTTCTTT
TRBJ2-7,NA,TRBV27,once,CASRSQGSAYEQYF,TGTGCCAGCAGAAGCCAGGGGTCCGCCTACGAGCAGTACTTC
TRBJ1-1,NA,TRBV6-6,NA,CAARELNTEAFF,TGTGCCGCCCGGGAGCTGAACACTGAAGCTTTCTTT
TRBJ2-2,NA,TRBV27,NA,CASSSSSGTNTGELFF,TGTGCCAGCAGCTCCTCCTCCGGGACTAACACCGGGGAGCTGTTTTTT
TRBJ2-7,TRBD2,TRBV5-1,NA,CASSIRTSGTYEQYF,TGCGCCAGCAGCATCCGGACTAGCGGGACCTACGAGCAGTACTTC